These 26 T cell receptor beta chains came from one sample sequenced in a study of neurological immune-mediated disorders (dated by TCRdb to 2018 to 2020). Read against the paper, the sample's time point label means: technical triplicate 1. The library was built by means of 5' RACE. These reads were obtained on an Illumina HiSeq 2500. TCRdb reprocessing: public reads trimmed at Q25 with fastp, clones called with MiXCR, in-frame beta chains kept. Duplicate CDR3 protein sequences are folded into a single record with the most common DNA and genes. The sample table records about 38,000 distinct CDR3 sequences; around 10% of these occur just once. Of the sample, roughly 3.9% falls within the top ten clones. Material: PBMCs. The receptor set was obtained from a man in his fifties or sixties with HTLV-1-associated myelopathy (HAM/TSP).

This clonotype was picked up many times. The V call is TRBV20-1, the J call TRBJ2-3, with D tentatively TRBD2 (7 bases). The CDR3 is 13 amino acids. The germline CDR1 and CDR2 sequences are DFQATT and SNEGSKA (reference sequence). V lost 7 bases and J 7 bases, leaving 18 bases between the germline ends. The CDR3 here is CSGRGEGPNTQYF. CDR3 DNA: TGCAGTGGTAGGGGGGAGGGACCAAATACGCAGTATTTT.

This clonotype was detected many times. The chain joins TRBV20-1 to TRBJ2-7, with TRBD2 identical over 9 bases. Per the germline V gene, CDR1 is DFQATT and CDR2 is SNEGSKA (reference sequence). The CDR3 contains 15 residues. Germline trimming cut 3 bases from V and 0 bases from J; bases unmatched to any gene: 6. CDR3 loop: CSASFSGGHSYEQYF. The CDR3 bases are TGCAGTGCTAGTTTTAGCGGGGGTCACTCCTACGAGCAGTACTTC.

There are many counts of this clonotype. The chain carries TRBV29-1 and TRBJ2-5; 9 bases are a match to TRBD2. This CDR3 has 16 amino acids. Germline assignment: CDR1 SQVTM and CDR2 ANQGSEA. The V segment lost 3 bases and the J segment 4 bases; nucleotides outside the gene matches: 12. The CDR3 here is CSVDSWGGRAAETQYF. The DNA of the CDR3 is TGCAGCGTTGATAGCTGGGGCGGGAGGGCCGCAGAGACCCAGTACTTC.

This clonotype was seen at least ten times. The chain uses TRBV12-3 or TRBV12-4 and TRBJ2-5, with a weak D call TRBD1 (6 bases). This CDR3 is 15 amino acids long. Trimming took 2 bases from V and 4 from J, leaving 14 bases between them. CDR3 in DNA: TGTGCCAGCAGTTTATCAGGTCCCAGGGGAGAGACCCAGTACTTC. Amino acid sequence: CASSLSGPRGETQYF.

This clonotype has at least ten counts. V is TRBV18 and J is TRBJ1-4; D not certain. Looked up from germline, CDR1 is KGHSH and CDR2 is LQKENI. Trimming took 6 bases from V and 6 from J, leaving 17 bases between them. The CDR3 loop spans 15 amino acids. CDR3 DNA sequence: TGTGCCAGCTCCCTTAAGGGTGAGCCTTATGAAAAACTGTTTTTT. This translates into CASSLKGEPYEKLFF.

This clonotype came up many times. The chain employs TRBV28 and TRBJ2-1, with TRBD2 matching over 11 bases. CDR1 is MDHEN and CDR2 is SYDVKM in the germline V gene. The CDR3 is 19 amino acids. J lost 9 bases, V lost 6 bases, and 22 bases had no gene match. The CDR3 DNA is TGTGCCAGCAGACAGGGGACTAGCGGCATAAGTGAATGGGCGACTGAGCAGTTCTTC. It specifies CASRQGTSGISEWATEQFF.

Comments on this clonotype: This clone may be a read error of a much larger clone one base away. The genes are TRBV20-1 and TRBJ2-1, with D perhaps TRBD2 (5 bases). V was shortened by 3 bases and J by 1 base, with 10 bases between the two germline ends. CDR3 length: 14 amino acids. The germline V gene encodes CDR1 DFQATT and CDR2 SNEGSKA (reference sequence). The CDR3 DNA reads TGCAGTGCTAGGGAGGTCCGTTCCTACAATGAGCAGTTCTTC. It encodes CSAREVRSYNEQFF.

This clonotype has a count of ten or more. The chain employs TRBV6-1 and TRBJ1-3; D unclear. Germline V lookup: CDR1 MNHNS, CDR2 SASEGT. This CDR3 region has 16 residues. Deletions cut 3 bases from V and 0 bases from J, with 12 bases between. The CDR3 sequence: CASSDYGRFSGNTIYF. Written as DNA, the CDR3 is TGTGCCAGCAGTGACTACGGAAGATTCTCTGGAAACACCATATATTTT.

This clonotype showed up many times. This chain uses TRBV6-5 with TRBJ2-2; D call uncertain. Germline V gene data show CDR1 as MNHEY and CDR2 as SVGAGI. V dropped 8 bases and J dropped 4 bases, with 11 bases sitting between them. The CDR3 covers 13 residues. The CDR3 nucleotides are TGTGCCAGCGGTCAAGTGGTCACCGGGGAGCTGTTTTTT. This sequence encodes CASGQVVTGELFF.

This clonotype showed up many times. The chain uses TRBV5-1 and TRBJ2-7; perhaps TRBD1 as D (6 bases). The V gene lost 7 bases and the J gene lost 2 bases, with 16 bases spanning the gap. This CDR3 spans 14 amino acids. Per the germline V gene, CDR1 is SGHRS and CDR2 is YFSETQ. The CDR3 DNA is TGCGCCAGCTCCATTGGACAGCTGGCCTACGAGCAGTACTTC. Its protein product is CASSIGQLAYEQYF.

This clonotype was recorded many times. The V and J genes are TRBV4-1 and TRBJ2-7; a weak D match, TRBD2 (5 bases). V lost 1 base, J lost 6 bases, and 10 bases lay in between. This CDR3 is built from 13 residues. Per the germline V gene, CDR1 is MGHRA and CDR2 is YSYEKL. The CDR3 sequence is CASSQVEGTEQYF. CDR3 nucleotides: TGCGCCAGCAGCCAAGTAGAGGGAACCGAGCAGTACTTC.

This clonotype came up many times. The chain is built from TRBV2 and TRBJ2-5; D gene unclear. The CDR3 sequence is 13 residues long. Germline V gene lookup returns CDR1 SNHLY and CDR2 FYNNEI. Trimming shortened V by 5 bases and J by 2 bases, and 9 bases separated the two germline ends. The CDR3: CASSRIQQETQYF. DNA for the CDR3: TGTGCCAGCAGTCGAATACAGCAAGAGACCCAGTACTTC.

In this sample, this clonotype turned up many times. This rearrangement joins TRBV5-4 to TRBJ1-2; the match to TRBD1 covers 8 bases. CDR1 is SGHNT, CDR2 YYREEE, per germline (reference sequence). The CDR3 contains 15 residues. Losses at the gene ends were 0 bases for V and 6 bases for J; bases not matched to a gene: 7. The CDR3 DNA is TGTGCCAGCAGCTTGGGGGGGAGACAGGGGCATGGCTACACCTTC. This encodes CASSLGGRQGHGYTF.

In this sample, this clonotype turned up many times. The chain joins TRBV6-6 to TRBJ1-2; D not resolved. Germline CDR1 reads MNHNY; CDR2 reads SVGAGI (reference sequence). CDR3 length: 11 amino acids. V shed 8 bases and J shed 5 bases, with 9 bases lying between them. Written as DNA, the CDR3 is TGTGCCAGCGAGATGGGGTATGGCTACACCTTC. This codes for CASEMGYGYTF.

This clonotype was detected many times. The rearrangement uses TRBV30 and TRBJ1-5; D not certain. The V and J ends lost 4 bases and 4 bases respectively, with 20 bases between them. From germline, CDR1 is GTSNPN and CDR2 SVGIG (reference sequence). The CDR3 covers 16 residues. The CDR3 is CAWKERGHSGNQPQHF. CDR3 sequence (DNA): TGTGCCTGGAAAGAACGTGGGCACAGTGGTAATCAGCCCCAGCATTTT.

This clonotype occurred a few times. The gene calls are TRBV20-1 and TRBJ1-4, with 7 nucleotides matching TRBD1. The germline gives CDR1 DFQATT, CDR2 SNEGSKA (reference sequence). CDR3 length equals 13 residues. V shed 3 bases, J shed 6 bases, and the junction held 4 bases outside the gene matches. This chain's CDR3 is CSARDGTDEKLFF. CDR3 coding DNA: TGCAGTGCTAGGGACGGGACAGATGAAAAACTGTTTTTT.

This clonotype showed up many times. The V gene is TRBV6-1, the J gene TRBJ2-1; 12 nucleotides match TRBD2. The V gene's germline CDR1 is MNHNS and CDR2 SASEGT. CDR3 length equals 16 residues. V gave up 6 bases and J gave up 2 bases; unmatched junction bases: 5. The chain's CDR3 is CASSSTSGRPYNEQFF. The CDR3 DNA is TGTGCCAGCAGCAGTACTAGCGGGAGGCCCTACAATGAGCAGTTCTTC.

The chain recombines TRBV7-9 with TRBJ2-1; TRBD2 is a possible D gene (5 bases). The V end was cut by 5 bases, the J end by 7 bases, with 18 bases between. The CDR3 loop spans 15 amino acids. Germline V gives CDR1 SEHNR, CDR2 FQNEAQ (reference sequence). The CDR3 nucleotides are TGTGCCAGCAGCAGAGGGCGGGTGCTTACTAATGAGCAGTTCTTC. It specifies CASSRGRVLTNEQFF.

This clonotype appeared many times. The chain links TRBV7-2 to TRBJ2-5, with D uncertain. The V gene's germline CDR1 is SGHTA and CDR2 FQGNSA. V lost 2 bases and J lost 0, with 7 bases in between. The CDR3 spans 14 residues. The CDR3 region is CASSLSGYQETQYF. In nucleotides, the CDR3 is TGTGCCAGCAGCTTAAGTGGCTACCAAGAGACCCAGTACTTC.

This clonotype showed up many times. The chain has TRBV7-6 and TRBJ2-1; D remains ambiguous. Germline CDR1 and CDR2: SGHVS and FNYEAQ. The CDR3 is 13 amino acids. Trimming left V 7 bases short and J 10 bases short, with 17 bases between. The CDR3 region is CASIGPLRREQFF. The CDR3 nucleotides read TGTGCCAGCATTGGGCCTTTGCGGCGAGAGCAGTTCTTC. The entire variable domain, with the rest obtained from reference TRBV7-6 and TRBJ2-1, is as follows: GAGVSQSPRYKVTKRGQDVALRCDPISGHVSLYWYRQALGQGPEFLTYFNYEAQQDKSGLPNDRFSAERPEGSISTLTIQRTEQRDSAMYRCASIGPLRREQFFGPGTRLTVL.

This clonotype was counted at least ten times. The rearrangement uses TRBV5-1 and TRBJ2-2, with 14 bases matching TRBD2. V lost 4 bases, J lost 6 bases, and 5 bases stayed unmatched. Germline lookup yields CDR1 SGHRS and CDR2 YFSETQ. This CDR3 is 16 amino acids long. CDR3 in amino acids: CASSKGLAGVAGELFF. The CDR3 coding sequence is TGCGCCAGCAGCAAGGGACTAGCGGGAGTGGCCGGGGAGCTGTTTTTT.

This clonotype was seen repeatedly, ten times or more. This chain uses TRBV4-2 with TRBJ2-5, with D unclear. This CDR3 is built from 16 residues. Germline V gene data show CDR1 as LGHNA and CDR2 as YNFKEQ. V lost 4 bases and J 3 bases, leaving 18 bases between the germline ends. The CDR3 DNA follows: TGTGCCAGCAGCCGAAATCCGACACCAGTGGAAGAGACCCAGTACTTC. This sequence encodes CASSRNPTPVEETQYF.

This rearrangement joins TRBV2 to TRBJ2-7; D uncertain. This CDR3 is built from 11 residues. Trimming left V 8 bases short and J 3 bases short, with 8 bases between. Germline CDR1 reads SNHLY; CDR2 reads FYNNEI. CDR3 sequence (DNA): TGTGCCAGCGCCGTGGTCTACGAGCAGTACTTC. It specifies CASAVVYEQYF. Together with reference TRBV2 and TRBJ2-7, the CDR3 gives the full variable domain: EPEVTQTPSHQVTQMGQEVILRCVPISNHLYFYWYRQILGQKVEFLVSFYNNEISEKSEIFDDQFSVERPDGSNFTLKIRSTKLEDSAMYFCASAVVYEQYFGPGTRLTVT.

This clonotype was detected ten times or more. The V gene is TRBV20-1, the J gene TRBJ2-5; D is perhaps TRBD2 (5 bases). Germline CDR1 reads DFQATT; CDR2 reads SNEGSKA (reference sequence). The CDR3 consists of 13 residues. The V end was cut by 3 bases, the J end by 2 bases, with 10 bases between. The CDR3 protein is CSARRVLQETQYF. In DNA, the CDR3 is TGCAGTGCTAGGAGGGTATTACAAGAGACCCAGTACTTC.

There are many counts of this clonotype. V gene TRBV7-8 combines with J gene TRBJ2-1, with 10 bases identical to TRBD2. This CDR3 is built from 15 residues. The V segment lost 8 bases and the J segment 8 bases; nucleotides outside the gene matches: 12. From germline, CDR1 is SGHVS and CDR2 FQNEAQ. CDR3 loop: CASQELAGPTDEQFF. The CDR3 DNA reads TGTGCCAGCCAGGAACTAGCGGGGCCCACTGATGAGCAGTTCTTC.

A remark on this clonotype: This may come from a read error, since a much larger clone is one base off. The chain carries TRBV5-4 and TRBJ2-4; tentatively, D is TRBD2 (6 bases). The CDR3 has 15 residues. Trimming removed 4 bases at V and 0 bases at J, with 11 bases between. Germline V gene sequence: CDR1 SGHNT, CDR2 YYREEE (reference sequence). The CDR3 here is CASSIGGSAKNIQYF. CDR3 bases: TGTGCCAGCAGCATTGGAGGGTCAGCCAAAAACATTCAGTACTTC.